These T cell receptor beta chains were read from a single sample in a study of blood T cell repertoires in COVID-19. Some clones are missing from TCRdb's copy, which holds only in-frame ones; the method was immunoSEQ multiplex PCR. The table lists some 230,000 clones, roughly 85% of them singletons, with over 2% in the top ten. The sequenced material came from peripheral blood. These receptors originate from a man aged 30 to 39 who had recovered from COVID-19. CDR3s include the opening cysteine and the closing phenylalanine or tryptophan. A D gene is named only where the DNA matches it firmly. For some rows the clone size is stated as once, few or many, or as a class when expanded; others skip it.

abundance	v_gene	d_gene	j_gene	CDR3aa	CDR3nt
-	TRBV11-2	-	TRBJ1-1	CASSLEGERGRTEAFF	TGTGCCAGCAGCTTAGAGGGGGAGCGGGGGAGAACTGAAGCTTTCTTT
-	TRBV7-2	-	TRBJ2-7	CASSSQYMGATYEQYF	TGTGCCAGCAGCTCCCAATATATGGGGGCGACCTACGAGCAGTACTTC
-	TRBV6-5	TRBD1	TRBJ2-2	CASSYIQGATGELFF	TGTGCCAGCAGTTACATACAGGGGGCTACCGGGGAGCTGTTTTTT
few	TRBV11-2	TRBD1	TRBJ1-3	CASSVPGQGASGNTIYF	TGTGCCAGCAGCGTACCGGGACAGGGGGCCTCTGGAAACACCATATATTTT
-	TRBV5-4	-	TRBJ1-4	CASSKETGSNEKLFF	TGTGCCAGCAGCAAGGAGACAGGCTCTAATGAAAAACTGTTTTTT
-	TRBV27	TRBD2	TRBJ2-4	CASSLAGAGVGNIQYF	TGTGCCAGTTCCCTGGCGGGCGCGGGGGTGGGGAACATTCAGTACTTC
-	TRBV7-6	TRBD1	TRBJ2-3	CASSYRDRATDTQYF	TGTGCCAGCAGCTACCGGGACAGGGCGACAGATACGCAGTATTTT
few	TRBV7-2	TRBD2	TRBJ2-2	CASSPGGLGELFF	TGTGCCAGCAGTCCGGGGGGGCTCGGGGAGCTGTTTTTT
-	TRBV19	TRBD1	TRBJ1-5	CASSPRDRGQGQPQHF	TGTGCCAGTAGTCCCCGGGACAGGGGTCAAGGCCAGCCCCAGCATTTT
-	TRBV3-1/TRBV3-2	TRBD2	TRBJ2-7	CASSARTSGGFYEQYF	TGTGCCAGCAGCGCCCGGACTAGCGGGGGTTTCTACGAGCAGTACTTC
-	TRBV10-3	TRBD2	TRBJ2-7	CASLGRAEQYF	TGTGCCTCCCTTGGGAGGGCCGAGCAGTACTTC
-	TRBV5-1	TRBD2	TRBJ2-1	CASSLDLAGSSSYNEQFF	TGCGCCAGCAGCTTGGATCTAGCGGGGTCGAGCTCCTACAATGAGCAGTTCTTC
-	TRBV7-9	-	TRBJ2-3	CASRSQRRTDTQYF	TGTGCCAGCAGATCCCAGCGGCGCACAGATACGCAGTATTTT
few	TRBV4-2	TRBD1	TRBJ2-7	CASSQGDRISYEQYF	TGTGCCAGCAGCCAAGGGGACAGGATCTCCTACGAGCAGTACTTC
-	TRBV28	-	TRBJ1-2	CASSRQRYGYTF	TGTGCCAGCAGTAGACAGCGCTATGGCTACACCTTC
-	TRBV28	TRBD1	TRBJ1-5	CASISPTGWGQPQHF	TGTGCCAGCATCTCCCCGACAGGGTGGGGTCAGCCCCAGCATTTT
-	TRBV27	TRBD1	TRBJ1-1	CASSSGQGWNTEAFF	TGTGCCAGCAGTTCTGGACAGGGTTGGAACACTGAAGCTTTCTTT
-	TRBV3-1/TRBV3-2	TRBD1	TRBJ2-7	CASSQTDRGYEQYF	TGTGCCAGCAGCCAGACAGACAGGGGATACGAGCAGTACTTC
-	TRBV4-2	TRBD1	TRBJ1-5	CASSQGQGGFNQPQHF	TGTGCCAGCAGCCAAGGACAGGGGGGTTTTAATCAGCCCCAGCATTTT
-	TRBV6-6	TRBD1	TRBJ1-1	CASSQQGLDAFF	TGTGCCAGCAGTCAACAGGGGCTCGACGCTTTCTTT
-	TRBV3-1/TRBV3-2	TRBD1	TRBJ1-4	CASSQELVRGLANEKLFF	TGTGCCAGCAGCCAAGAGCTGGTCAGGGGGCTGGCTAATGAAAAACTGTTTTTT
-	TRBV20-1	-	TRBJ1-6	CSASRSNSPLHF	TGCAGTGCTAGTAGGAGTAATTCACCCCTCCACTTT
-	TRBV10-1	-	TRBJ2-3	CASSGTQAGPRFPTDTQYF	TGCGCCAGCAGCGGGACGCAGGCGGGGCCCCGTTTTCCCACAGATACGCAGTATTTT
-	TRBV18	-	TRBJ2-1	CASSPSNRRDDRQFF	TGTGCCAGCTCACCATCGAACCGCCGTGATGACAGGCAGTTCTTC
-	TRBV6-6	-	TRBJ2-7	CASSYIADYEQYF	TGTGCCAGCAGTTATATAGCAGACTACGAGCAGTACTTC
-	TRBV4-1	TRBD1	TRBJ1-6	CASSPRGTPLHF	TGCGCCAGCAGCCCCAGGGGGACACCCCTCCACTTT
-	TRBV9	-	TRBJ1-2	CASSLGQFPWGGYTF	TGTGCCAGCAGCCTAGGACAGTTCCCTTGGGGTGGCTACACCTTC
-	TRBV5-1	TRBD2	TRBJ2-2	CASSNGLAGTGELFF	TGCGCCAGCAGCAATGGACTAGCGGGGACCGGGGAGCTGTTTTTT
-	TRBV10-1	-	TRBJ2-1	CASSPTDSLYNEQFF	TGCGCCAGCAGTCCCACTGACTCCCTTTACAATGAGCAGTTCTTC
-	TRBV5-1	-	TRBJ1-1	CASSSAVNTEAFF	TGCGCCAGCAGCTCTGCAGTGAACACTGAAGCTTTCTTT
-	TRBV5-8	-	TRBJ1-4	CASSLSTNEKLFF	TGTGCCAGCAGCCTCTCAACTAATGAAAAACTGTTTTTT
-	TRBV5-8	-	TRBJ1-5	CASSLGRVQPQHF	TGTGCCAGCAGCTTGGGCAGGGTCCAGCCCCAGCATTTT
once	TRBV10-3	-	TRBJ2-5	CAISESNRQETQYF	TGTGCCATCAGTGAGTCGAACAGACAAGAGACCCAGTACTTC
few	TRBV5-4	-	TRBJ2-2	CASSLESGYTGELFF	TGTGCCAGCAGCTTGGAGTCAGGGTACACCGGGGAGCTGTTTTTT
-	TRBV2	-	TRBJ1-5	CASTGLSPPQHF	TGTGCCAGCACAGGGTTGAGCCCTCCCCAGCATTTT
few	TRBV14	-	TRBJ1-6	CASRQGPYNSPLHF	TGTGCCAGCAGACAGGGCCCCTATAATTCACCCCTCCACTTT
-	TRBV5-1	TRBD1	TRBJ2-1	CASSLDRGSSYNEQFF	TGCGCCAGCAGCTTGGACAGGGGAAGCTCCTACAATGAGCAGTTCTTC
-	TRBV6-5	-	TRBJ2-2	CASSYSLTGELFF	TGTGCCAGCAGTTACTCACTCACCGGGGAGCTGTTTTTT
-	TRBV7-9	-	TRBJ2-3	CASSPAGLRTDTQYF	TGTGCCAGCAGCCCAGCGGGTCTACGCACAGATACGCAGTATTTT